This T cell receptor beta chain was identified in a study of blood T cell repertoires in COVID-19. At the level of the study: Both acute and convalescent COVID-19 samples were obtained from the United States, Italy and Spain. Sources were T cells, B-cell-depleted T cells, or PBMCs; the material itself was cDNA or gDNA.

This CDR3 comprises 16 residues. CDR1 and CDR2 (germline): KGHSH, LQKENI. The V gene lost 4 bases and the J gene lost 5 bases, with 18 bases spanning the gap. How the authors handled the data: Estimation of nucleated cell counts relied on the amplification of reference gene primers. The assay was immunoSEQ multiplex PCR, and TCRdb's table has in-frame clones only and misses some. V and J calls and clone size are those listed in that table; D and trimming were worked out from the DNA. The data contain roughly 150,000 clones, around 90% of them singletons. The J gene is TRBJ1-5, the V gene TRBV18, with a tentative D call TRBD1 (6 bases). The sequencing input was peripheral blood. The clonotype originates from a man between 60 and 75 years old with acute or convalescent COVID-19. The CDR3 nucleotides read TGTGCCAGCTCACAGGGACAATCGTTGGCTCATCAGCCCCAGCATTTT. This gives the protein CASSQGQSLAHQPQHF. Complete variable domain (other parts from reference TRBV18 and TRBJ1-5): NAGVMQNPRHLVRRRGQEARLRCSPMKGHSHVYWYRQLPEEGLKFMVYLQKENIIDESGMPKERFSAEFPKEGPSILRIQQVVRGDSAAYFCASSQGQSLAHQPQHFGDGTRLSIL.